These T cell receptor beta chains were read from a single sample in a study of blood T cells in healthy people across ages. TCRdb reprocessed the 5' RACE reads via MiXCR and lists one record per CDR3 protein. The table lists some 1.5 million distinct CDR3 sequences, roughly 43% of them singletons. The sequenced sample was blood. The receptor set was obtained from a woman under 30 in good health. Both conserved end residues are part of each CDR3. A D gene is named only where the DNA matches it firmly. The size of a clone is reported for some rows only, either as once, few or many, or as a class for expanded clones.

J	V	D	size	DNA	CDR3
TRBJ1-1	TRBV6-5	NA	NA	TGTGCCAGCAGTTACCTCGGGACGGCAACTGAAGCTTTCTTT	CASSYLGTATEAFF
TRBJ2-1	TRBV27	TRBD2	NA	TGTGCCAGCAGCATAGCGGGGGTGAACCCCTACAATGAGCAGTTCTTC	CASSIAGVNPYNEQFF
TRBJ1-5	TRBV5-8	TRBD1	few	TGTGCCAGCAGCTTGGAAAAGGGGACAGGGTATCAGCCCCAGCATTTT	CASSLEKGTGYQPQHF
TRBJ2-3	TRBV20-1	TRBD1	NA	TGCAGTGCTCCACTCTGGACAGGTAGAAGCACAGATACGCAGTATTTT	CSAPLWTGRSTDTQYF
TRBJ1-1	TRBV29-1	NA	many	TGCAGCGTTGAGGCCAGGGAGGGTACTGAAGCTTTCTTT	CSVEAREGTEAFF
TRBJ2-3	TRBV29-1	TRBD2	once	TGCAGCGTTGAAGGGACTAGCGGGAGCTTGTCAGATACGCAGTATTTT	CSVEGTSGSLSDTQYF
TRBJ2-5	TRBV15	NA	NA	TGTGCCACCAGCAGAGTTAGCGGCTATTTTCAAGAGACCCAGTACTTC	CATSRVSGYFQETQYF
TRBJ1-2	TRBV6-2/TRBV6-3	NA	NA	TGTGCCAGCAGTTACGCGACCCTACTTAACTATGGCTACACCTTC	CASSYATLLNYGYTF
TRBJ1-1	TRBV12-3/TRBV12-4	NA	few	TGTGCCGAAAGCAGGGCAGAGAACACTGAAGCTTTCTTT	CAESRAENTEAFF
TRBJ1-2	TRBV4-1	NA	NA	TGCGCCAGCAGCCAAGAAGTCATATATGAAGAGACTAACTATGGCTACACCTTC	CASSQEVIYEETNYGYTF
TRBJ2-7	TRBV10-3	NA	NA	TGTGCCATCAGGGCCGGACAGCGCTCCTACGAGCAGTACTTC	CAIRAGQRSYEQYF
TRBJ2-7	TRBV29-1	TRBD1	many	TGCAGCGTCGCCTGGACAGGGGGCAGCGAGCAGTACTTC	CSVAWTGGSEQYF
TRBJ2-1	TRBV5-6	TRBD2	NA	TGTGCCAGCAAAATGTTAAGCGGGAGCGGGAAATACAATGAGCAGTTCTTC	CASKMLSGSGKYNEQFF
TRBJ2-4	TRBV29-1	TRBD1	NA	TGCAGCGTTGAAAAGGACAGGGGGCCGGACATTCAGTACTTC	CSVEKDRGPDIQYF
TRBJ2-7	TRBV20-1	TRBD1	NA	TGCAGTGGGGACAGGGAGACCTACGAGCAGTACTTC	CSGDRETYEQYF
TRBJ2-5	TRBV19	NA	NA	TGTGCCAGTAGCCTACATTCGCACAAAAGTGAGCAGTACTTC	CASSLHSHKSEQYF
TRBJ2-3	TRBV4-1	NA	NA	TGCGCCAGCAGCCAAGGCCGGACCGTATCTAACACAGATACGCAGTATTTT	CASSQGRTVSNTDTQYF
TRBJ2-1	TRBV15	NA	few	TGTGCCACCAGCGCCCAAAGGTGGGGGCCAAACAATGAGCAGTTCTTC	CATSAQRWGPNNEQFF
TRBJ2-7	TRBV27	TRBD1	NA	TGTGCCAGCAGTTCCCCGACAGGGGGTATCTACGAGCAGTACTTC	CASSSPTGGIYEQYF
TRBJ1-4	TRBV4-2	NA	NA	TGTGCCAGCAGCCAAGAGGAGGAGGAAAAACTGTTTTTT	CASSQEEEEKLFF
TRBJ2-3	TRBV10-3	TRBD1	NA	TGTGCCATTGCCCCGGGACAGGGGGAAGATACGCAGTATTTT	CAIAPGQGEDTQYF
TRBJ1-5	TRBV14	NA	NA	TGTGCCGGCAGCCAAGACCCACCCCAGCATTTT	CAGSQDPPQHF
TRBJ2-2	TRBV9	NA	NA	TGTGCCAGCAGCGTAGATCTATACACCGGGGAGCTGTTTTTT	CASSVDLYTGELFF
TRBJ2-1	TRBV20-1	NA	NA	TGCAGTGCTAGATCAGTGAATGAGCAGTTCTTC	CSARSVNEQFF
TRBJ2-3	TRBV29-1	NA	few	TGCAGCGTTGAATACCCACCTAGCACAGATACGCAGTATTTT	CSVEYPPSTDTQYF
TRBJ2-7	TRBV28	TRBD2	NA	TGTGCCAGCAGTTTCCTGACTAGCGGGGACGAGCAGTACTTC	CASSFLTSGDEQYF
TRBJ1-6	TRBV27	NA	few	TGTGCCAGCAGTTTATGGTCTGGGTCGGATTCACCCCTCCACTTT	CASSLWSGSDSPLHF
TRBJ1-1	TRBV5-1	NA	NA	TGCGCCAGCAGCTTGGCCCTCGGGGGGACGGATAACACTGAAGCTTTCTTT	CASSLALGGTDNTEAFF
TRBJ2-1	TRBV11-3	NA	few	TGTGCCAGCAGCTCCCAAGGGGGAGCCTACAATGAGCAGTTCTTC	CASSSQGGAYNEQFF
TRBJ2-7	TRBV27	TRBD2	NA	TGTGCCGGCAGTTTAGTTCGGGGGGGCGAGCAGTACTTC	CAGSLVRGGEQYF
TRBJ1-1	TRBV7-2	NA	NA	TGTGCCAGCAGCCCCACAGGAAGAAGGTCGAACACTGAAGCTTTCTTT	CASSPTGRRSNTEAFF
TRBJ2-1	TRBV12-3/TRBV12-4	TRBD2	few	TGTGCCAGCAGTTCCTGGACTAGCGGGTCATACAATGAGCAGTTCTTC	CASSSWTSGSYNEQFF
TRBJ2-4	TRBV7-9	NA	once	TGTGCCAGCAGCCTCACTCAGCTAGCCAAAAACATTCAGTACTTC	CASSLTQLAKNIQYF
TRBJ2-2	TRBV20-1	TRBD2	few	TGCAGTGCTAGAACTAGCGGGGGGCATGCCGGGGAGCTGTTTTTT	CSARTSGGHAGELFF
TRBJ2-3	TRBV5-1	NA	many	TGCGCCAGTCAACTAGCTCCAAGCACAGATACGCAGTATTTT	CASQLAPSTDTQYF
TRBJ2-2	TRBV28	TRBD2	NA	TGTGCCAGCAGTTTTATCCCAGTCCCAAGTCCCTTTAGCGGGTTTAGCACCGGGGAGCTGTTTTTT	CASSFIPVPSPFSGFSTGELFF
TRBJ2-5	TRBV11-2	TRBD2	NA	TGTGCCAGCAGCCCTAGGGGGCGGGAGGGCAATGAGCAGTACTTC	CASSPRGREGNEQYF
TRBJ2-3	TRBV28	NA	NA	TGTGCCAGCAGTGACCCACCGAACACAGATACGCAGTATTTT	CASSDPPNTDTQYF
TRBJ2-3	TRBV27	TRBD2	few	TGTGCCAGCAGTGCTTTACTAGCGGGAGTCACAGATACGCAGTATTTT	CASSALLAGVTDTQYF